The rows below give T cell receptor beta chains drawn from one sample of a study of blood T cell repertoires in COVID-19. TCRdb keeps only in-frame clones here, not all; method: immunoSEQ multiplex PCR. Here the sample spans 100,000 to 140,000 clones, approximately 88% being singletons. Sequenced sample: peripheral blood. The receptors derive from a human donor in a cohort sampled during active COVID-19. Both conserved end residues are part of each CDR3. D genes are given only for firm matches. A row's size may be missing; if present it is once, few, many or a size class.

TRBV7-9	TRBD2	-	TRBJ2-1	TGTGCCAGCAGCCGGACTAGCGGGGGATACAATGAGCAGTTCTTC	CASSRTSGGYNEQFF
TRBV10-3	TRBD1	few	TRBJ1-1	TGTGCCATCAGCCGGACAGGGGGCGGCACTGAAGCTTTCTTT	CAISRTGGGTEAFF
TRBV5-1	TRBD2	-	TRBJ2-3	TGCGCCAGCAGCTTGGGACTAGCCGGCCCCGATACGCAGTATTTT	CASSLGLAGPDTQYF
TRBV7-3	TRBD2	-	TRBJ2-1	TGTGCCAGCAGTTCCGGGACTAGCGGTTACAATGAGCAGTTCTTC	CASSSGTSGYNEQFF
TRBV25-1	-	-	TRBJ1-1	TGTGCCAGCAGGGAGCTAAACACTGAAGCTTTCTTT	CASRELNTEAFF
TRBV11-3	TRBD1	-	TRBJ2-1	TGTGCCAGCAGCCGGACAGGGGCCTACAATGAGCAGTTCTTC	CASSRTGAYNEQFF
TRBV5-1	TRBD2	-	TRBJ2-1	TGCGCCAGCAGGGAAACGGGAGGGGGCAATGAGCAGTTCTTC	CASRETGGGNEQFF
TRBV5-1	TRBD1	-	TRBJ2-7	TGCGCCAGCAGCACAGACAGGGTAATCTACGAGCAGTACTTC	CASSTDRVIYEQYF
TRBV4-3	TRBD2	-	TRBJ2-5	TGCGCCAGCAGCCCCGGGACTAGGAAAGAGACCCAGTACTTC	CASSPGTRKETQYF
TRBV7-2	-	-	TRBJ2-7	TGTGCCAGCAGCGTTGGGCTCGGGAGATTCTACGAGCAGTACTTC	CASSVGLGRFYEQYF
TRBV10-3	-	-	TRBJ2-7	TGTGCCATCAGTGGGCAGGCAAGCTCCTACGAGCAGTACTTC	CAISGQASSYEQYF
TRBV27	TRBD2	-	TRBJ2-1	TGTGCCAGCAGTTTATCGGCGGGAGGTGCCGGGTTCTTC	CASSLSAGGAGFF
TRBV28	TRBD2	-	TRBJ2-3	TGTGCCAGCAGTGCCTACTTTGGACTAGCGGGACTCCCCGGAGATACGCAGTATTTT	CASSAYFGLAGLPGDTQYF
TRBV30	-	-	TRBJ2-1	TGTGCCTGGTCTGATTTCAGGGGGCAGTTCTTC	CAWSDFRGQFF
TRBV19	TRBD2	-	TRBJ2-3	TGTGCCAGTACCCGGACTAGCGGACCCACAGATACGCAGTATTTT	CASTRTSGPTDTQYF
TRBV19	-	-	TRBJ1-2	TGTGCCAGTACCACATCCGGGACACCAGATTACTATGGCTACACCTTC	CASTTSGTPDYYGYTF
TRBV6-5	-	-	TRBJ2-3	TGTGCCAGCAGCGCTCAGGAAGATACGCAGTATTTT	CASSAQEDTQYF
TRBV7-2	TRBD1	-	TRBJ2-5	TGTGCCAGCAGCTCAGGGGGCGTCAGGGAGACCCAGTACTTC	CASSSGGVRETQYF
TRBV7-9	TRBD1	-	TRBJ1-2	TGTGCCAGCAGCTTAGCACAAGGACAGGGGGCTAGATATGGCTACACCTTC	CASSLAQGQGARYGYTF
TRBV7-6	TRBD2	-	TRBJ2-2	TGTGCCAGCAGCCGACAAGGGTCTAGCGGAACCGGGGAGCTGTTTTTT	CASSRQGSSGTGELFF
TRBV7-6	TRBD1	-	TRBJ2-1	TGTGCCAGCAGCTACCCCGGGACAGGGGCCAATGAGCAGTTCTTC	CASSYPGTGANEQFF
TRBV12-3/TRBV12-4	-	-	TRBJ2-2	TGTGCCAGCAGCCCCGCCGGGGAGCTGTTTTTT	CASSPAGELFF
TRBV18	-	-	TRBJ2-3	TGTGCCAGCTCACCCTCGTTAACAGATACGCAGTATTTT	CASSPSLTDTQYF
TRBV7-2	TRBD1	-	TRBJ1-4	TGTGCCAGCAGCGTTGGGACAGGGGGCGGTGAAAAACTGTTTTTT	CASSVGTGGGEKLFF
TRBV5-8	-	-	TRBJ2-2	TGTGCCAGCAGCTTCCTAAGGGGCTTGGGGACCGGGGAGCTGTTTTTT	CASSFLRGLGTGELFF
TRBV30	TRBD1	-	TRBJ2-3	TGTGCCTGGAGTCCTGGACAGGGGGGCAGCACAGATACGCAGTATTTT	CAWSPGQGGSTDTQYF
TRBV5-4	-	-	TRBJ1-1	TGTGCCAGCGGAATCGGAGAAACTGAAGCTTTCTTT	CASGIGETEAFF
TRBV19	-	-	TRBJ1-1	TGTGCCAGTAGTGATACACCCGACACTGAAGCTTTCTTT	CASSDTPDTEAFF
TRBV13	TRBD1	-	TRBJ1-6	TGTGCCAGCAGCTCCAGCAGGGGGCTTAGGGATTCACCCCTCCACTTT	CASSSSRGLRDSPLHF
TRBV28	TRBD1	-	TRBJ1-4	TGTGCCAGCAGTCCAGGGGACAGGGTTGCAACTAATGAAAAACTGTTTTTT	CASSPGDRVATNEKLFF
TRBV27	-	-	TRBJ2-1	TGTGCCAGCAGTCCGTTACCAGGGGGAGGTCCCTACAATGAGCAGTTCTTC	CASSPLPGGGPYNEQFF
TRBV2	TRBD1	once	TRBJ1-1	TGTGCCAGCAGGAGACAGGGGGGTTTGAACACTGAAGCTTTCTTT	CASRRQGGLNTEAFF
TRBV18	-	-	TRBJ2-1	TGTGCCAGCTCACCAGTGGGACTCCCCGGGGATGAGCAGTTCTTC	CASSPVGLPGDEQFF